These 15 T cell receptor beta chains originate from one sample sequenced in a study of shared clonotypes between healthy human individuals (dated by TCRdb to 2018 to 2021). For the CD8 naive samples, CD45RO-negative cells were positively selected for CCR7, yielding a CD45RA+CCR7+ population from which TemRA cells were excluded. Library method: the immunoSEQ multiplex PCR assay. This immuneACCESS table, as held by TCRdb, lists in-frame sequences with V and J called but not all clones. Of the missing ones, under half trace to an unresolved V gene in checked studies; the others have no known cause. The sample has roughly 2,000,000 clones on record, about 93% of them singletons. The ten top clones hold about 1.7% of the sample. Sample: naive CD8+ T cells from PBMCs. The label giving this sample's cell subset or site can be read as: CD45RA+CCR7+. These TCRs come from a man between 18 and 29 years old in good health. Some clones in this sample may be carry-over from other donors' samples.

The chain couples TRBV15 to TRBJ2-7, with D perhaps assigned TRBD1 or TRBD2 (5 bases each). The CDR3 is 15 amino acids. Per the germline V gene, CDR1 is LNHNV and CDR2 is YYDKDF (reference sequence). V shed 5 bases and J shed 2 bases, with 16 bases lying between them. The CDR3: CATSEEGTVTYEQYF. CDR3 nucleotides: TGTGCCACCAGCGAAGAGGGGACGGTCACCTACGAGCAGTACTTC.

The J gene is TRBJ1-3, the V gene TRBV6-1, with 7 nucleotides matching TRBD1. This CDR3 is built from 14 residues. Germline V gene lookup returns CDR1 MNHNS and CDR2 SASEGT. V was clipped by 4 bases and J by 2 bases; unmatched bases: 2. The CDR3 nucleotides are TGTGCCAGCAGTGGCAGGGGGGCTGGAAACACCATATATTTT. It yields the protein CASSGRGAGNTIYF.

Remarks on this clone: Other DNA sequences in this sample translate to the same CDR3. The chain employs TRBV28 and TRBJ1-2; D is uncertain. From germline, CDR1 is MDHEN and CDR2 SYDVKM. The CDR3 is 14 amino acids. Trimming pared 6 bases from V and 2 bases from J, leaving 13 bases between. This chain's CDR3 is CASSLMRLNYGYTF. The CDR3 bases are TGTGCCAGCAGCCTCATGCGGTTGAACTATGGCTACACCTTC.

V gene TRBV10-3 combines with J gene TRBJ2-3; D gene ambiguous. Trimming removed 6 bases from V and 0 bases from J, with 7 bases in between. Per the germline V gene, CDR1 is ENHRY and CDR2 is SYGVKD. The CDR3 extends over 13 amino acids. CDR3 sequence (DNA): TGTGCCATCAGCCCGGCTAGCACAGATACGCAGTATTTT. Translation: CAISPASTDTQYF.

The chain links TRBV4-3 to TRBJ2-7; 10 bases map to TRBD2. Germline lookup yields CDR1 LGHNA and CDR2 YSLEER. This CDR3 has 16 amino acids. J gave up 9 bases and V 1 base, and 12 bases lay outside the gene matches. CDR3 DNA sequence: TGCGCCAGCAGCCAAGGGACACGGCTAGCGGGAGCCGGGCAGTACTTC. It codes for CASSQGTRLAGAGQYF.

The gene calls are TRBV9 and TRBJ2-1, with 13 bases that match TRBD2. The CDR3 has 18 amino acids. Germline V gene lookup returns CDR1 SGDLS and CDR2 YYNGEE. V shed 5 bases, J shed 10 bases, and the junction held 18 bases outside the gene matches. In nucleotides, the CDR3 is TGTGCCAGCAGTCCCAATGGACTAGCGGGAGCAGAAGGGGAGGAGCAGTTCTTC. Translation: CASSPNGLAGAEGEEQFF.

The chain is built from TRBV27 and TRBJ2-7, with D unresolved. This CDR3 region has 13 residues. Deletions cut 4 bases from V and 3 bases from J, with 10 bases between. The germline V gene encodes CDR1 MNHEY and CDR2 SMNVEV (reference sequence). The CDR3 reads CASSYRIFYEQYF. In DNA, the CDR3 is TGTGCCAGCAGTTACCGGATTTTCTACGAGCAGTACTTC.

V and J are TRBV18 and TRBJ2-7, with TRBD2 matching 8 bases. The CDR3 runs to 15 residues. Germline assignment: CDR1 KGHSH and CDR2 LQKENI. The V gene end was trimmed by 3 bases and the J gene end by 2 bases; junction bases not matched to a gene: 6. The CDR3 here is CASSPNSGETYEQYF. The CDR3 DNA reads TGTGCCAGCTCACCTAATAGCGGGGAAACCTACGAGCAGTACTTC.

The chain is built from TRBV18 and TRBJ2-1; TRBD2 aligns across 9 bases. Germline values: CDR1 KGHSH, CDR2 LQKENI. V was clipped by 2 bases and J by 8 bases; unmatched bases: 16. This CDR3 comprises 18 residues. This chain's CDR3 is CASSPSKIAGVAGDEQFF. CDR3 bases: TGTGCCAGCTCACCATCCAAGATAGCGGGAGTGGCCGGAGATGAGCAGTTCTTC.

The CDR3 here is CASRPNRDEQYF. The CDR3 DNA reads TGTGCCAGCAGGCCTAACAGGGACGAGCAGTACTTC. This chain uses TRBV6-1 with TRBJ2-7; D is perhaps TRBD1 (6 bases). The CDR3 totals 12 residues. With 6 bases removed from V and 5 bases from J, the gap between germline ends came to 11 bases. Germline V CDR1 and CDR2: MNHNS, SASEGT.

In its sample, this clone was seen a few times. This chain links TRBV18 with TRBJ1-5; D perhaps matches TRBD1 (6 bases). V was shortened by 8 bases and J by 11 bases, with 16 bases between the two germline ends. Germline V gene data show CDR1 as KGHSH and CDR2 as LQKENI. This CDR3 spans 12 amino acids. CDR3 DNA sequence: TGTGCCAGCGGAGTCCCAGGGGAAGCCCAGCATTTT. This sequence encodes CASGVPGEAQHF.

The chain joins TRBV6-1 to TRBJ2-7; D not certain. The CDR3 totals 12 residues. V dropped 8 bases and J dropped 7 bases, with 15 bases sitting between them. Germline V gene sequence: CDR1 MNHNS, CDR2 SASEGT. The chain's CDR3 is CASASPLREQYF. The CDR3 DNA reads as TGTGCCAGCGCCAGCCCCCTCCGGGAGCAGTACTTC.

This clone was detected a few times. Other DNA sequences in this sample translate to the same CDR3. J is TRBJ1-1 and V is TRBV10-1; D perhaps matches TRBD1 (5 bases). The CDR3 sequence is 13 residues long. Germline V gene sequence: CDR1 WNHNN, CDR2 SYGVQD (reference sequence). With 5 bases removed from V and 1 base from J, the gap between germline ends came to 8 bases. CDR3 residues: CASSQDRNTEAFF. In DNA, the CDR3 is TGCGCCAGCAGTCAAGACAGGAACACTGAAGCTTTCTTT.

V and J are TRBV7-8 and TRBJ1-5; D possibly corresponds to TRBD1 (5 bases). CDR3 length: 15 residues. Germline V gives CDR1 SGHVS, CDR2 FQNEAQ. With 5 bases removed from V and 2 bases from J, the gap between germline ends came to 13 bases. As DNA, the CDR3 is TGTGCCAGCAGCCAAAACAGAGGGGGCAATCAGCCCCAGCATTTT. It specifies CASSQNRGGNQPQHF.

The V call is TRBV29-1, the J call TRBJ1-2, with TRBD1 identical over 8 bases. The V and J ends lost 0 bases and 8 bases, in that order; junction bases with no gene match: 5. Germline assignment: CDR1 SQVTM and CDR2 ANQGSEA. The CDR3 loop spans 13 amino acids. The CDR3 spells CSVEDRGQVGYTF. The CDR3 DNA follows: TGCAGCGTTGAAGACAGGGGGCAGGTCGGCTACACCTTC.